The 10 T cell receptor beta chains in this list originate from one sample, sequenced in a study of blood T cell repertoires in COVID-19. Profiling relied on immunoSEQ multiplex PCR, and the TCRdb table lists in-frame clones only, not all of them. Here the sample spans about 180,000 clones, around 90% being singletons. Sequencing was done on a sample of PBMCs or T cells enriched from blood (not recorded which). The source of these receptors is a woman aged 18-35 years who had recovered from COVID-19.

V gene TRBV6-2 or TRBV6-3 combines with J gene TRBJ2-5; TRBD1 is a possible D gene (5 bases). Germline V lookup: CDR1 MNHEY, CDR2 SVGEGT. The CDR3 runs to 14 residues. V lost 4 bases and J lost 5, with 14 bases in between. The CDR3 DNA reads TGTGCCAGCAGTTGGATTAGGGGTCGGGAGACCCAGTACTTC. Protein sequence: CASSWIRGRETQYF.

The chain has TRBV11-2 and TRBJ1-6; the match to TRBD1 covers 8 bases. This CDR3 has 14 residues. After removal of 5 bases from V and 12 bases from J, the junction contained 9 bases not matched to a gene. The germline gives CDR1 SGHAT, CDR2 FQNNGV. The CDR3 reads CASSAGQGKKPLHF. CDR3 sequence (DNA): TGTGCCAGCAGCGCCGGACAGGGCAAGAAACCCCTCCACTTT. The full variable domain, rest sourced from reference TRBV11-2 and TRBJ1-6, is EAGVAQSPRYKIIEKRQSVAFWCNPISGHATLYWYQQILGQGPKLLIQFQNNGVVDDSQLPKDRFSAERLKGVDSTLKIQPAKLEDSAVYLCASSAGQGKKPLHFGNGTRLTVT.

V gene TRBV6-1 combines with J gene TRBJ1-4; 10 bases agree with TRBD1. CDR1 and CDR2 from the germline V gene are MNHNS and SASEGT. This CDR3 spans 16 amino acids. J gave up 7 bases and V 4 bases, and 9 bases lay outside the gene matches. CDR3 nucleotide sequence: TGTGCCAGCAGTGGGACTTTTGACAGGGGGCCTGAAAAACTGTTTTTT. It encodes CASSGTFDRGPEKLFF.

The chain is built from TRBV7-2 and TRBJ2-7, with TRBD2 as a possible D gene (6 bases). The ends were cut back, 2 bases at V and 4 bases at J, with 9 bases in the middle. CDR3 length: 13 amino acids. Germline values: CDR1 SGHTA, CDR2 FQGNSA. The CDR3 protein is CASSLTSRYEQYF. Written as DNA, the CDR3 is TGTGCCAGCAGCTTAACTAGCCGTTACGAGCAGTACTTC.

This clone appeared once. V usage is TRBV7-2 and J usage is TRBJ2-7; D is ambiguous. The CDR3 contains 11 residues. Germline-derived CDR1 and CDR2 are SGHTA and FQGNSA. Trimming left V 6 bases short and J 4 bases short, with 7 bases between. The CDR3 DNA sequence: TGTGCCAGCAGTGACATGTACGAGCAGTACTTC. Protein: CASSDMYEQYF.

This rearrangement joins TRBV6-5 to TRBJ2-3; 7 nucleotides agree with TRBD1. Germline V gene data show CDR1 as MNHEY and CDR2 as SVGAGI. This CDR3 is 14 amino acids long. V lost 6 bases, J lost 5 bases, and 8 bases stayed unmatched. The CDR3 loop is CASRTGNGRDTQYF. CDR3 sequence (DNA): TGTGCCAGCAGGACAGGGAATGGGCGAGATACGCAGTATTTT.

The J gene is TRBJ2-7, the V gene TRBV27; D gene unclear. V was pared by 3 bases and J by 6 bases, with 12 bases between. The germline CDR1 and CDR2 sequences are MNHEY and SMNVEV (reference sequence). This CDR3 comprises 13 residues. CDR3 DNA sequence: TGTGCCAGCAGTTTCTCCGCAAGAGGCGAGCAGTACTTC. Encoded protein: CASSFSARGEQYF.

The chain uses TRBV28 and TRBJ1-2; perhaps TRBD1 as D (6 bases). V was clipped by 1 base and J by 6 bases, with 12 bases between them. The CDR3 is made up of 14 amino acids. CDR1 MDHEN and CDR2 SYDVKM come from the germline V gene. The CDR3 reads CASSLSYRAHGYTF. The CDR3 nucleotides read TGTGCCAGCAGTTTATCTTACAGGGCCCATGGCTACACCTTC.

A word on this clone: The sample carries other DNA sequences with the same CDR3. This chain uses TRBV29-1 with TRBJ2-3; possibly TRBD1 for D (6 bases). Trimming stripped 1 base from V and 2 bases from J, with 10 bases between. The CDR3 is made up of 14 amino acids. Germline lookup yields CDR1 SQVTM and CDR2 ANQGSEA. The CDR3 DNA follows: TGCAGCGTTGAAGGCCAGGGGTACACAGATACGCAGTATTTT. Residues: CSVEGQGYTDTQYF.

On this clone: The missing conserved phenylalanine or tryptophan at the end of this CDR3 makes a read error likely. The DNA is left out, because the CDR3 cannot be placed on it with certainty; the CDR3 is given as TCRdb lists it. J is TRBJ2-7 and V is TRBV4-1; no check of the table's D call, TRBD2, against the DNA was made. Germline V CDR1 and CDR2: MGHRA, YSYEKL. The CDR3 totals 14 residues, both ends included. The CDR3 here is CASSQATLGGGDRD.